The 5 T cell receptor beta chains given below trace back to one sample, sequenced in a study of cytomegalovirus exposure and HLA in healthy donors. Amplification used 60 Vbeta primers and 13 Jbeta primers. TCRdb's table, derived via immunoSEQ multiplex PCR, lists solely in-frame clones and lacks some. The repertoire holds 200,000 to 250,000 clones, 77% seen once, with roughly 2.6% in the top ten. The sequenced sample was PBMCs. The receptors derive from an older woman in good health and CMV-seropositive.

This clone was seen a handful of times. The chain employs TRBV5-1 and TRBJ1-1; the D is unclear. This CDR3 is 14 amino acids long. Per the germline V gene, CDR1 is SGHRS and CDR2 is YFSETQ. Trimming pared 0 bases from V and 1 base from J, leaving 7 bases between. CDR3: CASSLGHENTEAFF. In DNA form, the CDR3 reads TGCGCCAGCAGCTTGGGACACGAGAACACTGAAGCTTTCTTT. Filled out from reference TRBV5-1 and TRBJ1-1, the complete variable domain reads KAGVTQTPRYLIKTRGQQVTLSCSPISGHRSVSWYQQTPGQGLQFLFEYFSETQRNKGNFPGRFSGRQFSNSRSEMNVSTLELGDSALYLCASSLGHENTEAFFGQGTRLTVV.

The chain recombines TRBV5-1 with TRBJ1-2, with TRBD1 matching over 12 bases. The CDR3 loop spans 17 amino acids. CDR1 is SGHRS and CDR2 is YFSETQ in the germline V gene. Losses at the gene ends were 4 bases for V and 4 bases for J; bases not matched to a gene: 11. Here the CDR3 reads CASSRRPGTGGAYGYTF. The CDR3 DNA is TGCGCCAGCAGCCGTCGTCCGGGGACAGGGGGCGCCTATGGCTACACCTTC.

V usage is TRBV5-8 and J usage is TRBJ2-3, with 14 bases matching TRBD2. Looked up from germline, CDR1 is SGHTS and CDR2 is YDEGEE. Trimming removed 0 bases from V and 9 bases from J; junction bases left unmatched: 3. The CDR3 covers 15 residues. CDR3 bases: TGTGCCAGCAGCTTGGGACTAGCGGGGGGGATAACGCAGTATTTT. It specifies CASSLGLAGGITQYF.

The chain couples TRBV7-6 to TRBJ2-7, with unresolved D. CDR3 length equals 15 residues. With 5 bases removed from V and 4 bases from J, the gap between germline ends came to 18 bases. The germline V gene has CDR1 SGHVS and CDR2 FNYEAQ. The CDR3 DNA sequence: TGTGCCAGCAGCCCCGGTCTCACCAGGAATTACGAGCAGTACTTC. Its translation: CASSPGLTRNYEQYF.

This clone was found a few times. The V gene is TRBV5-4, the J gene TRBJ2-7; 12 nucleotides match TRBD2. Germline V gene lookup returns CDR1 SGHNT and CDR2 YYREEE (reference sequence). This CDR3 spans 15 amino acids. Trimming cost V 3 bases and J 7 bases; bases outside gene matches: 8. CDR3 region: CASSSTSGRLGEQYF. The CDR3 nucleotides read TGTGCCAGCAGCTCGACTAGCGGGAGATTAGGGGAGCAGTACTTC.